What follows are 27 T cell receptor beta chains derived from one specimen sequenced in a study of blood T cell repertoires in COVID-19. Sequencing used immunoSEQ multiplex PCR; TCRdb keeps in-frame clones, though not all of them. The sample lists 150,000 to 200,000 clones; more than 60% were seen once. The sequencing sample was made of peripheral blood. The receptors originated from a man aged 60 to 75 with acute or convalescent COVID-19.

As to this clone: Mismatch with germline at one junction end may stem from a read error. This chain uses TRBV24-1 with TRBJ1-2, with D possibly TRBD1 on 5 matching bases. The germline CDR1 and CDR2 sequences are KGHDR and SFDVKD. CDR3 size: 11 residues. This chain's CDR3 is CATSDGNRRSF. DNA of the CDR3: TGTGCCACCAGTGATGGGAACAGGAGAAGCTTC.

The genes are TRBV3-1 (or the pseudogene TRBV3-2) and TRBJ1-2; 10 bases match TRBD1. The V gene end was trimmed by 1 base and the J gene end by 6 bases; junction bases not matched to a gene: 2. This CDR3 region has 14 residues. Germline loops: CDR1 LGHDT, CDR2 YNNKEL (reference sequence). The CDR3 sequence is CASSQVGQGDGYTF. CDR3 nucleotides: TGTGCCAGCAGCCAAGTAGGACAGGGGGATGGCTACACCTTC.

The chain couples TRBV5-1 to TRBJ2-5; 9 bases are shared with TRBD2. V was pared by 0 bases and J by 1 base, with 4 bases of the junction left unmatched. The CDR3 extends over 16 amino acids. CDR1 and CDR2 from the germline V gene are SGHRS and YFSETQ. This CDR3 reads CASSLDIAGAQETQYF. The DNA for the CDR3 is TGCGCCAGCAGCTTGGACATAGCGGGGGCCCAAGAGACCCAGTACTTC.

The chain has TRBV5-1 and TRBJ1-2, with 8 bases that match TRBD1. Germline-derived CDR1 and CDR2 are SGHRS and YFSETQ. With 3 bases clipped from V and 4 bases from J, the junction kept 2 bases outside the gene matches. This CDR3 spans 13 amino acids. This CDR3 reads CASSWDRIYGYTF. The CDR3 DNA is TGCGCCAGCAGCTGGGACAGGATCTATGGCTACACCTTC.

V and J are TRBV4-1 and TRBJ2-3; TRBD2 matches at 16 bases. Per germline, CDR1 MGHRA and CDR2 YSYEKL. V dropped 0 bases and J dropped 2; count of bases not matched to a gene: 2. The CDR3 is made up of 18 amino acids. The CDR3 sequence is CASSQEGTSGGVTDTQYF. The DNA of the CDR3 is TGCGCCAGCAGCCAAGAGGGGACTAGCGGGGGGGTCACAGATACGCAGTATTTT.

CDR3 in amino acids: CASSTLGTGDSPLHF. The DNA of the CDR3 is TGTGCCAGCAGCACCCTTGGGACAGGGGATTCACCCCTCCACTTT. The chain carries TRBV11-2 and TRBJ1-6, with TRBD1 matching 10 bases. CDR3 length: 15 amino acids. The germline CDR1 and CDR2 sequences are SGHAT and FQNNGV. After removal of 5 bases from V and 8 bases from J, the junction contained 6 bases not matched to a gene. The full variable domain, in which reference TRBV11-2 and TRBJ1-6 provide the parts outside the CDR3, is EAGVAQSPRYKIIEKRQSVAFWCNPISGHATLYWYQQILGQGPKLLIQFQNNGVVDDSQLPKDRFSAERLKGVDSTLKIQPAKLEDSAVYLCASSTLGTGDSPLHFGNGTRLTVT.

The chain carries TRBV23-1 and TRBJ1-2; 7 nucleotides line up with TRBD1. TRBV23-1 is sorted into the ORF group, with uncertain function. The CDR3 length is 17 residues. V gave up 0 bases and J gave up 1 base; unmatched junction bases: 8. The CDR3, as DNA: TGCGCCAGCAGTCAATCCCAGGACAGGATAGGTAACTATGGCTACACCTTC. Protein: CASSQSQDRIGNYGYTF.

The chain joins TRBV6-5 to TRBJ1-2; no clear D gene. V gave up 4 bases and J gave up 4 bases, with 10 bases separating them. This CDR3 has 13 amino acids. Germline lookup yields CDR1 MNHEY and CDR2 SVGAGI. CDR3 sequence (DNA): TGTGCCAGCAGTTCAACAGAAGCCTATGGCTACACCTTC. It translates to CASSSTEAYGYTF.

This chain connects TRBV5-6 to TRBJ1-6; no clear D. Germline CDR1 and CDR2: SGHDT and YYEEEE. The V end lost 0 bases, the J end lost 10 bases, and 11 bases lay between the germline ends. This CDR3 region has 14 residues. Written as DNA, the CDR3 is TGTGCCAGCAGCTTGGCGAATCTGCGGTCACCCCTCCACTTT. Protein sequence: CASSLANLRSPLHF.

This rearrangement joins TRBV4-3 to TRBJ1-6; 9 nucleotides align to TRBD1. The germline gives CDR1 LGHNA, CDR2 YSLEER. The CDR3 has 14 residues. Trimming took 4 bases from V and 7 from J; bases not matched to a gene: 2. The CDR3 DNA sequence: TGCGCCAGCAGCCTAGGGACAGGGAATTCACCCCTCCACTTT. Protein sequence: CASSLGTGNSPLHF.

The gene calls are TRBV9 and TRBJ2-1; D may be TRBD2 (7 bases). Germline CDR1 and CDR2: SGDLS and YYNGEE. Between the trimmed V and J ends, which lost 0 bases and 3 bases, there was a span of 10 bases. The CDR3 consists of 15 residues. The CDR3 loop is CASSVAGGLYNEQFF. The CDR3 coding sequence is TGTGCCAGCAGCGTAGCGGGGGGCCTCTACAATGAGCAGTTCTTC.

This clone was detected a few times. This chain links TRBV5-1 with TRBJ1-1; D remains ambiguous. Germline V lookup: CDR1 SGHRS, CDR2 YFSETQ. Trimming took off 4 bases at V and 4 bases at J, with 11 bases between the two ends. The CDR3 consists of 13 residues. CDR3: CASSDDTTTEAFF. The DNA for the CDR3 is TGCGCCAGCAGCGATGACACGACCACTGAAGCTTTCTTT. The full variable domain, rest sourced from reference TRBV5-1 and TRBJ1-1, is KAGVTQTPRYLIKTRGQQVTLSCSPISGHRSVSWYQQTPGQGLQFLFEYFSETQRNKGNFPGRFSGRQFSNSRSEMNVSTLELGDSALYLCASSDDTTTEAFFGQGTRLTVV.

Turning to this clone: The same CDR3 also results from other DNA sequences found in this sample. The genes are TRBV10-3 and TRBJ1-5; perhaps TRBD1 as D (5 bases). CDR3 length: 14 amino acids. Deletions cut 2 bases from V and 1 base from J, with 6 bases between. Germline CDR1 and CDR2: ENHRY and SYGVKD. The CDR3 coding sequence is TGTGCCATCAGTGAGGACAGCAGCAATCAGCCCCAGCATTTT. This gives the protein CAISEDSSNQPQHF.

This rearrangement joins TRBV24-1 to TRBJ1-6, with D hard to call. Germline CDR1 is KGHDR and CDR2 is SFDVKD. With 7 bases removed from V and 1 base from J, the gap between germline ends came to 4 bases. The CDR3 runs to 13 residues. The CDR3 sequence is CATSNSYNSPLHF. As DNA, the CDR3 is TGTGCCACCAGCAATTCCTATAATTCACCCCTCCACTTT.

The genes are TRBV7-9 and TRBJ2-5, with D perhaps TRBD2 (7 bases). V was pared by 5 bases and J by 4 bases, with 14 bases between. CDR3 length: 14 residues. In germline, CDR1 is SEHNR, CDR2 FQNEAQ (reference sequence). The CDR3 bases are TGTGCCAGCAGCCCTGCGGGGGCAGGAGAGACCCAGTACTTC. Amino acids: CASSPAGAGETQYF.

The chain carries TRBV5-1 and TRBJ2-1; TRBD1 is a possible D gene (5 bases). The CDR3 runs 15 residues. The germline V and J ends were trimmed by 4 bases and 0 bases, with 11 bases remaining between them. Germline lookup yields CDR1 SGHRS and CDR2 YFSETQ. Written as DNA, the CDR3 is TGCGCCAGCAGCATGACAGCTAGCTCCTACAATGAGCAGTTCTTC. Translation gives CASSMTASSYNEQFF.

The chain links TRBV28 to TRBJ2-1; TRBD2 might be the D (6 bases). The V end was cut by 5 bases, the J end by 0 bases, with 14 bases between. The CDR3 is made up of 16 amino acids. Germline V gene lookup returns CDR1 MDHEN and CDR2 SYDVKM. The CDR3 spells CASSHPGGRSYNEQFF. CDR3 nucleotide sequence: TGTGCCAGCAGTCACCCCGGGGGTCGCTCCTACAATGAGCAGTTCTTC.

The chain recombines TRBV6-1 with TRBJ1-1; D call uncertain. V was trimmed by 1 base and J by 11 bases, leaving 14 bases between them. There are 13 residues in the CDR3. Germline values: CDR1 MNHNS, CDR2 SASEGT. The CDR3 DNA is TGTGCCAGCAGTGAAGACAACTTGGGCTTGGCTTTCTTT. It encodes CASSEDNLGLAFF.

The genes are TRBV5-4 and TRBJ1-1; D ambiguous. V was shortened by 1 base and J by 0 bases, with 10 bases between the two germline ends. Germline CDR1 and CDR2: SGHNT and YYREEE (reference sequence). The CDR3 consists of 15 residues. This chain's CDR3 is CASSLNAGMNTEAFF. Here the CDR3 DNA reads TGTGCCAGCAGCTTGAACGCGGGGATGAACACTGAAGCTTTCTTT.

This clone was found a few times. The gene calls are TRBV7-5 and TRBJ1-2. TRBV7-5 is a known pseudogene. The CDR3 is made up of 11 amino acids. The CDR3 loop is CAGGSTYGYTF. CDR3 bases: TGTGCCGGTGGTTCCACTTATGGCTACACCTTC.

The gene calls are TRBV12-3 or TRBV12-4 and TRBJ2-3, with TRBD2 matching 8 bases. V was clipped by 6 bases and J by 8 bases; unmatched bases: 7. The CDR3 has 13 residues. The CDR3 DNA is TGTGCCAGCAGCCCGGGACTAGGTGGTACGCAGTATTTT. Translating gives CASSPGLGGTQYF.

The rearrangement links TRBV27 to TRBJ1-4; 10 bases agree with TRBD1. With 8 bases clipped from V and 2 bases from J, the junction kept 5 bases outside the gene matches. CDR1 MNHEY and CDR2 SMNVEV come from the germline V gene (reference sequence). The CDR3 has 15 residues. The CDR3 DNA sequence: TGTGCCAGCCGTGGACAGGGGGACACTAATGAAAAACTGTTTTTT. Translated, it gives CASRGQGDTNEKLFF. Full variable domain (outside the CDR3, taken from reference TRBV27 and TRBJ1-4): EAQVTQNPRYLITVTGKKLTVTCSQNMNHEYMSWYRQDPGLGLRQIYYSMNVEVTDKGDVPEGYKVSRKEKRNFPLILESPSPNQTSLYFCASRGQGDTNEKLFFGSGTQLSVL.

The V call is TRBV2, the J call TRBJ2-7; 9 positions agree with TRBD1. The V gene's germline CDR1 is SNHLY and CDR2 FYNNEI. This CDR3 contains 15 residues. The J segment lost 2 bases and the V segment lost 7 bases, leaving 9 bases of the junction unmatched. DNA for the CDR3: TGTGCCAGCACTCTGGGACAGGGAATACCCTACGAGCAGTACTTC. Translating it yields CASTLGQGIPYEQYF.

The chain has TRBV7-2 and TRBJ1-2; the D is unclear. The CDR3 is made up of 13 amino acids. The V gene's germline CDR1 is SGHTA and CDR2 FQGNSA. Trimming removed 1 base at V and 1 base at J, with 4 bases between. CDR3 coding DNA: TGTGCCAGCAGCTTAGACAATAACTATGGCTACACCTTC. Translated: CASSLDNNYGYTF.

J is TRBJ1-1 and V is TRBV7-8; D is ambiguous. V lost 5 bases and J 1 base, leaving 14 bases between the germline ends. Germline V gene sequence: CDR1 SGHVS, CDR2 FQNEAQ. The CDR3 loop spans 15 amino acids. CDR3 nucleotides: TGTGCCAGCAGCCCCACTTCCACAGCGAACACTGAAGCTTTCTTT. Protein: CASSPTSTANTEAFF.

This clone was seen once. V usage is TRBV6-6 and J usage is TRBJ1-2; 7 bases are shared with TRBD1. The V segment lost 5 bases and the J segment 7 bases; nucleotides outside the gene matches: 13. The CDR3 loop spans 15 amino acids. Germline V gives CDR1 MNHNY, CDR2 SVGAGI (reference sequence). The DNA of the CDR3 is TGTGCCAGCAGTCCGAAGGGGGCGGAGGCCGGTGGCTACACCTTC. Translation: CASSPKGAEAGGYTF.

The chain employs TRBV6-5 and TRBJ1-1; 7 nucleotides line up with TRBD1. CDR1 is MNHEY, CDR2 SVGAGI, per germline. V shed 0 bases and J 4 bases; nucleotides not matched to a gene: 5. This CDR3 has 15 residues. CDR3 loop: CASSYSTTGATEAFF. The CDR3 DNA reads TGTGCCAGCAGTTACTCGACCACAGGGGCCACTGAAGCTTTCTTT.